This TCR beta chain was recovered during a study of blood T cell repertoires in COVID-19. For the study at large: Samples representing acute and convalescent COVID-19 were sourced from the United States, Italy and Spain. The cDNA or gDNA used as material had been derived from T cells, B-cell-depleted T cells, or PBMCs.

Original processing methods: Reference gene primer amplification gave estimated nucleated cell counts. Method: immunoSEQ multiplex PCR; TCRdb's copy keeps in-frame clones and lacks some. Clone size and V and J calls were adopted from that table, with D and trimming inferred from the DNA. The sample records about 280,000 clones, 89% being singletons. There are 13 residues in the CDR3. Trimming removed 4 bases at V and 3 bases at J, with 9 bases between. The V gene's germline CDR1 is ENHRY and CDR2 SYGVKD. The rearrangement uses TRBV10-3 and TRBJ1-1; no clear D gene. The receptor was isolated from a woman in her 40s who had recovered from COVID-19. Sample: peripheral blood. The CDR3 coding sequence is TGTGCCATCAGTGGTATGGGCCACACTGAAGCTTTCTTT. This sequence encodes CAISGMGHTEAFF.